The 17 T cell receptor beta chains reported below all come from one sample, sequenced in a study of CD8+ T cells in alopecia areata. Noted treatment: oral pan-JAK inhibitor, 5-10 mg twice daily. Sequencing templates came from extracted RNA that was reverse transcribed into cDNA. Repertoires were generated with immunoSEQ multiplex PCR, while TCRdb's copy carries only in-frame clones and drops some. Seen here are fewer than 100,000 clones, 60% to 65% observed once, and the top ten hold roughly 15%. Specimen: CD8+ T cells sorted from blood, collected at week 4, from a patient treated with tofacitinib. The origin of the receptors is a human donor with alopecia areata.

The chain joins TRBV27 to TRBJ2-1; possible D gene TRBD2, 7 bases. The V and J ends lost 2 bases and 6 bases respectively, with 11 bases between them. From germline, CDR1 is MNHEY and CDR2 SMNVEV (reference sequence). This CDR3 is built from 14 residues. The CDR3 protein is CASSLGGAGNEQFF. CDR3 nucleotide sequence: TGTGCCAGCAGTTTAGGGGGGGCAGGCAATGAGCAGTTCTTC.

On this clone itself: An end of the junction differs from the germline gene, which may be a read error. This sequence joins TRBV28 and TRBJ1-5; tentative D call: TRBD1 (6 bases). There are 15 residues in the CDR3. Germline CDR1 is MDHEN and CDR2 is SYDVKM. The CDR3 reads CAISLQGNLDQPQHF. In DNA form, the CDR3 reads TGTGCCATCAGTTTGCAGGGGAACTTGGATCAGCCCCAGCATTTT. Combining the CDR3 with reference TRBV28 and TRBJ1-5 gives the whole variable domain DVKVTQSSRYLVKRTGEKVFLECVQDMDHENMFWYRQDPGLGLRLIYFSYDVKMKEKGDIPEGYSVSREKKERFSLILESASTNQTSMYLCAISLQGNLDQPQHFGDGTRLSIL.

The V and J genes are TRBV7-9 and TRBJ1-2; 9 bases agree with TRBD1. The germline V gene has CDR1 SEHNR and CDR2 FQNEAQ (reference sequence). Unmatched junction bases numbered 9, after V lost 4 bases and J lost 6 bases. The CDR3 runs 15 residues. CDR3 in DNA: TGTGCCAGCAGCTCTACAAGGACAGGGGATAATGGCTACACCTTC. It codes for CASSSTRTGDNGYTF.

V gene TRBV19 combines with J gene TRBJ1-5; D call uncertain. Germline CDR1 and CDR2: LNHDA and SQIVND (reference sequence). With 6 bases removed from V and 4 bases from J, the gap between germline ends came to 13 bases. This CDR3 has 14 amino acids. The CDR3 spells CASSRASENQPQHF. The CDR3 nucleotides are TGTGCCAGTAGCCGGGCCTCTGAAAATCAGCCCCAGCATTTT.

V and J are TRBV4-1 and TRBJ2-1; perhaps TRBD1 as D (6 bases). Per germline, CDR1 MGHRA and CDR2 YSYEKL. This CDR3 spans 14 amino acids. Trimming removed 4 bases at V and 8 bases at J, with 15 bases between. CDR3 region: CASSPGPRGYEQFF. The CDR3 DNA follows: TGCGCCAGCAGCCCCGGGCCCAGGGGTTATGAGCAGTTCTTC.

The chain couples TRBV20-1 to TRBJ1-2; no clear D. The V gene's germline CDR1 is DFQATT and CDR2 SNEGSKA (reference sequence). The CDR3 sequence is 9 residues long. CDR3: CSYSYGYTF. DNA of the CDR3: TGCAGCTACTCATATGGCTACACCTTC.

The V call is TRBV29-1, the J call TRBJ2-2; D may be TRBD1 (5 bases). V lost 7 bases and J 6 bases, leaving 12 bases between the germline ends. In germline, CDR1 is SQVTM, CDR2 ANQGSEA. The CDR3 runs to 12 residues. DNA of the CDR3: TGCAGCGCCAATCAAGGGGCCGGGGAGCTGTTTTTT. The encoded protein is CSANQGAGELFF.

For the CDR3, the DNA is TGTGCCTGGAATGGTCTCCAAGAGACCCAGTACTTC. Translating it yields CAWNGLQETQYF. The J gene is TRBJ2-5, the V gene TRBV30; D remains unclear. Germline loops: CDR1 GTSNPN, CDR2 SVGIG (reference sequence). The V end was cut by 4 bases, the J end by 1 base, with 7 bases between. The CDR3 spans 12 residues.

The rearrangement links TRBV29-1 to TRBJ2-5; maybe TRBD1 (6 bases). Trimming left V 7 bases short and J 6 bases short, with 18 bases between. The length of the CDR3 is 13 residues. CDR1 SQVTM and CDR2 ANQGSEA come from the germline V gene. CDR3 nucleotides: TGCAGCGCCCGGGTCCCAGGGGAGAAGACCCAGTACTTC. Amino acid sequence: CSARVPGEKTQYF.

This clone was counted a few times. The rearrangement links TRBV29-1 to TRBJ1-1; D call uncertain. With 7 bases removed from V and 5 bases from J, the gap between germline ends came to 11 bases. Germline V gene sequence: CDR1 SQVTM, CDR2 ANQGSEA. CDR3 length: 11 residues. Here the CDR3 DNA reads TGCAGCGGTTCGGCGATTACTGAAGCTTTCTTT. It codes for CSGSAITEAFF.

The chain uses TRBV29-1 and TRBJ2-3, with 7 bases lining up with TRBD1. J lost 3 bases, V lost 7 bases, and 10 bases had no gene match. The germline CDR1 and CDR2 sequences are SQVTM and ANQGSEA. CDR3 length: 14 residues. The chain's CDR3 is CSADGQELTDTQYF. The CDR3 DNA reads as TGCAGCGCTGATGGACAGGAACTAACAGATACGCAGTATTTT.

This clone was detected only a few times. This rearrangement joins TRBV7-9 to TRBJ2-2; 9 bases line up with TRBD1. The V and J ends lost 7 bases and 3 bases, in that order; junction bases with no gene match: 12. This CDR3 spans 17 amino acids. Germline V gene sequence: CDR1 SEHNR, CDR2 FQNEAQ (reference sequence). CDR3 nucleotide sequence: TGTGCCAGCACCAGACCCCCGGGACAGGGATACACCGGGGAGCTGTTTTTT. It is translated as CASTRPPGQGYTGELFF.

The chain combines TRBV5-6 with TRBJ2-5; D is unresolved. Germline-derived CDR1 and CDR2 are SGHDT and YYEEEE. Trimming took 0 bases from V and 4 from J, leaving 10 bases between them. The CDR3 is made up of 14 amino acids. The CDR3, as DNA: TGTGCCAGCAGCTTGGGCGAATGGCCAGAGACCCAGTACTTC. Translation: CASSLGEWPETQYF. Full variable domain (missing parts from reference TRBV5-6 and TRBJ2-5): DAGVTQSPTHLIKTRGQQVTLRCSPKSGHDTVSWYQQALGQGPQFIFQYYEEEERQRGNFPDRFSGHQFPNYSSELNVNALLLGDSALYLCASSLGEWPETQYFGPGTRLLVL.

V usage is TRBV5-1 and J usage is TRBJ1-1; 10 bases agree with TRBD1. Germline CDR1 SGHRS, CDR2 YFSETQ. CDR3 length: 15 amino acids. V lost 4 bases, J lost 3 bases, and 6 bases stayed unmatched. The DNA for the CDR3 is TGCGCCAGCAGCGGACCGGGACAGGGGCACACTGAAGCTTTCTTT. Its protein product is CASSGPGQGHTEAFF.

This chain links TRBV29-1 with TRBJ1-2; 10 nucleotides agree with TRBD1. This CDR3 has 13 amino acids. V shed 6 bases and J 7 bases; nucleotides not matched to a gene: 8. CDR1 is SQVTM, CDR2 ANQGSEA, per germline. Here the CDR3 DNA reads TGCAGCGTACTACCGGACAGGGGGAGTGGCTACACCTTC. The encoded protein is CSVLPDRGSGYTF.

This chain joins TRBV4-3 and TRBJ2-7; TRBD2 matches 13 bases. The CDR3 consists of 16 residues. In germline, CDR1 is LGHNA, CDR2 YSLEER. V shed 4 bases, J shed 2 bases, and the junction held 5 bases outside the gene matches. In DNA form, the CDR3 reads TGCGCCAGCAGCCCATCAGGACTAGCGGGAGCCTACGAGCAGTACTTC. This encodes CASSPSGLAGAYEQYF.

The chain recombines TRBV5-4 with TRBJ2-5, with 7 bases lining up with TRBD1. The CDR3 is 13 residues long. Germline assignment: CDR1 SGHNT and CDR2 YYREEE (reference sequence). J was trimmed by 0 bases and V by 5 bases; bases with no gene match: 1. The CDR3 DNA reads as TGTGCCAGCAGGCAGGGGGACCAAGAGACCCAGTACTTC. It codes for CASRQGDQETQYF.